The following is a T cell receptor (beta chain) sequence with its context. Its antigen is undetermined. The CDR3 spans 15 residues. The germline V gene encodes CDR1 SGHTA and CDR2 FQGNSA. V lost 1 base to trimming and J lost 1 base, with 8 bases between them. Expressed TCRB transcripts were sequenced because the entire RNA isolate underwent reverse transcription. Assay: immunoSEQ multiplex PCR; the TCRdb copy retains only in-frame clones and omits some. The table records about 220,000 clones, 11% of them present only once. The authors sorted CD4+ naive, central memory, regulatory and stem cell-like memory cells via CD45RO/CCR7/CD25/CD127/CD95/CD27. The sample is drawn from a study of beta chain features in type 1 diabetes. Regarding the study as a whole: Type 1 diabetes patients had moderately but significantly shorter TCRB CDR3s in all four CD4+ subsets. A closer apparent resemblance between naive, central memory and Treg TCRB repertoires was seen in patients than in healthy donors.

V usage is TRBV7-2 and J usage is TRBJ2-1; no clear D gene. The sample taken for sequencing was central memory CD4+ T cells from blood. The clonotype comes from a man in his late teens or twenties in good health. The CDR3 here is CASSLGGNSYNEQFF. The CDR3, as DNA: TGTGCCAGCAGCTTAGGCGGTAATTCCTACAATGAGCAGTTCTTC.